This T cell receptor beta chain derives from a study of molecular identifiers for immune sequencing clone quantification. In TCRdb, the PCR reads were re-called with MiXCR into one record per CDR3 protein. Of some 96,000 distinct CDR3 sequences listed, 24% are singletons. Trimming took 5 bases from V and 8 from J; bases not matched to a gene: 7. Germline-derived CDR1 and CDR2 are GTSNPN and SVGIG (reference sequence). The CDR3 contains 13 residues. Notes on this clonotype: This could be a read error, since a much larger clone is one nucleotide away.

J is TRBJ2-1 and V is TRBV30; 9 nucleotides line up with TRBD2. Sequencing was performed on naive CD8+ T cells from blood, with Jurkat cell RNA spiked in. Subset in this sample: FACS-sorted CD8+CD4-CCR7+CD45RA+ naive T cells. The sequence was collected from a human donor in good health. Some libraries in this study had Jurkat cell RNA spiked in. The CDR3 here is CAWEGLARDEQFF. The CDR3 region has the DNA TGTGCCTGGGAAGGACTAGCGAGGGATGAGCAGTTCTTC.